This T cell receptor (beta chain) came from a study of identical twins. Germline V gives CDR1 SEHNR, CDR2 FQNEAQ (reference sequence). V dropped 4 bases and J dropped 5 bases, with 14 bases sitting between them. CDR3 size: 14 residues. TCRdb redid the calling of the 5' RACE reads with MiXCR, one entry per CDR3 protein. The profile shows about 920,000 distinct CDR3 sequences, around 12% of them singletons. These records were also assigned to another study, of yellow fever vaccine responses in identical twins.

This sequence joins TRBV7-9 and TRBJ2-5, with D perhaps TRBD2 (6 bases). Sequences were obtained from PBMCs. The source is a woman aged 18 to 35 in good health. CDR3 in DNA: TGTGCCAGCAGCTGGGACTCGCGATGGGAGACCCAGTACTTC. It is translated as CASSWDSRWETQYF.